This paragraph reports one T cell receptor (beta chain). Its antigen remains unknown. This CDR3 comprises 10 residues. In germline, CDR1 is SGHTS, CDR2 YDEGEE. V shed 6 bases and J shed 3 bases, with 4 bases lying between them. The entry originates in a study of shared clonotypes between healthy human individuals. Study-level points and caveats: Few donors limited the genetic and exposure-history diversity represented.

Sequenced by immunoSEQ multiplex PCR; TCRdb stores in-frame clones only, minus some. Among around 600,000 clones listed, about 95% were seen once. Naivety among CD8 cells was defined by CD45RO negativity and positive CCR7 selection, thereby excluding terminally differentiated effector memory CD45RA+ cells. The chain combines TRBV5-8 with TRBJ2-7; D is unresolved. The sequenced sample consisted of naive CD8+ T cells sorted from blood. The clonotype originates from a woman aged 30 to 39 in good health. For the CDR3, the DNA is TGTGCCAGCACCGTCTACGAGCAGTACTTC. Residues: CASTVYEQYF.